The sequence of this TCR beta chain was determined in a study of blood T cell repertoires in COVID-19. Turning to the study itself: Sites in the United States, Italy and Spain provided acute and convalescent COVID-19 samples. PBMCs, B-cell-depleted T cells, or T cells were the source of the cDNA or gDNA that made up the material.

V shed 4 bases, J shed 5 bases, and the junction held 3 bases outside the gene matches. CDR3 length equals 15 residues. Germline-derived CDR1 and CDR2 are SGHAT and FQDESV (reference sequence). Repertoires were generated with immunoSEQ multiplex PCR, while TCRdb's copy carries only in-frame clones and drops some. The profile covers fewer than 85,000 clones, with 88% appearing a single time and approximately 10% taken by the ten largest. This TCR derives from a human donor in a cohort sampled during active COVID-19. Sequencing was performed on peripheral blood. The chain uses TRBV11-1 and TRBJ2-1; TRBD2 matches at 12 bases. The CDR3 DNA reads TGTGCCAGCAGCTGGTGGACTAGCGGGAACAATGAGCAGTTCTTC. It specifies CASSWWTSGNNEQFF. Together with reference TRBV11-1 and TRBJ2-1, the CDR3 gives the full variable domain: EAEVAQSPRYKITEKSQAVAFWCDPISGHATLYWYRQILGQGPELLVQFQDESVVDDSQLPKDRFSAERLKGVDSTLKIQPAELGDSAMYLCASSWWTSGNNEQFFGPGTRLTVL.